This T cell receptor (beta chain) was retrieved from a study of Ad26.COV2.S vaccination and SARS-CoV-2 variants. Study-level background: Vaccine-arm donor from the placebo-controlled COV1001 Ad26.COV2.S trial. Study-level points and caveats: Measurement of non-spike TCR breadth gave similar results in vaccine and placebo recipients.

TCRdb keeps only in-frame clones here, not all; method: immunoSEQ multiplex PCR. The sample lists about 480,000 clones; around 88% were seen once. This CDR3 spans 14 amino acids. The V gene end was trimmed by 9 bases and the J gene end by 4 bases; junction bases not matched to a gene: 9. Per the germline V gene, CDR1 is MGHDK and CDR2 is SYGVNS. In regard to this clone: Its antigen is as yet unknown.

Treatment in this sample: roughly 20 received Ad26.COV2.S at low or high dose, single or two shots; 5 received placebo; per-sample allocation not given. Samples analyzed were those drawn on day 63 after the first vaccine or placebo injection. The starting material was peripheral blood, obtained in a trial of Ad26.COV2.S vaccine versus placebo. The V and J genes are TRBV25-1 and TRBJ2-1; 7 nucleotides agree with TRBD1. This receptor was obtained from a person between 18 and 60 years old who received the Ad26.COV2.S COVID-19 vaccine or a placebo. CDR3 loop: CASGGRGSYNEQFF. In nucleotides, the CDR3 is TGTGCCAGTGGGGGCAGGGGGAGTTACAATGAGCAGTTCTTC.